The clone carrying this TCR beta chain was found a few times. As yet, its antigen is unknown. With 1 base removed from V and 3 bases from J, the gap between germline ends came to 16 bases. There are 16 residues in the CDR3. Per germline, CDR1 LNHDA and CDR2 SQIVND (reference sequence). In TCRdb, the multiplex PCR reads were re-called with MiXCR into one record per CDR3 protein. The profile covers some 150,000 distinct CDR3 sequences, with 20% to 25% appearing a single time and just over 2.5% taken by the ten largest. Samples came from axillary lymph nodes draining the breast cancer. This sample was taken from a study of breast tumors, draining lymph nodes, adjacent tissues. Overall study findings and caveats: Findings are consistent with lymph node origin and intratumoral expansion of most tumor T cells. Tumor T cell lymph node origin was a supported hypothesis, not proven. Tumors had less TCR diversity than lymph nodes, more than nontumor tissue. Compared with basal-like, luminal-like tumors shared significantly more repertoire with nontumor tissue.

This receptor was identified in a female donor with breast cancer. Some clones in this sample may be carry-over from other donors' samples. V gene TRBV19 combines with J gene TRBJ2-7, with D perhaps assigned TRBD1 or TRBD2 (5 bases each). Material: axillary lymph node tissue. The CDR3 DNA reads as TGTGCCAGTAGTATAGGTGGGACCGCTCTTAACTACGAGCAGTACTTC. Amino acid sequence: CASSIGGTALNYEQYF.